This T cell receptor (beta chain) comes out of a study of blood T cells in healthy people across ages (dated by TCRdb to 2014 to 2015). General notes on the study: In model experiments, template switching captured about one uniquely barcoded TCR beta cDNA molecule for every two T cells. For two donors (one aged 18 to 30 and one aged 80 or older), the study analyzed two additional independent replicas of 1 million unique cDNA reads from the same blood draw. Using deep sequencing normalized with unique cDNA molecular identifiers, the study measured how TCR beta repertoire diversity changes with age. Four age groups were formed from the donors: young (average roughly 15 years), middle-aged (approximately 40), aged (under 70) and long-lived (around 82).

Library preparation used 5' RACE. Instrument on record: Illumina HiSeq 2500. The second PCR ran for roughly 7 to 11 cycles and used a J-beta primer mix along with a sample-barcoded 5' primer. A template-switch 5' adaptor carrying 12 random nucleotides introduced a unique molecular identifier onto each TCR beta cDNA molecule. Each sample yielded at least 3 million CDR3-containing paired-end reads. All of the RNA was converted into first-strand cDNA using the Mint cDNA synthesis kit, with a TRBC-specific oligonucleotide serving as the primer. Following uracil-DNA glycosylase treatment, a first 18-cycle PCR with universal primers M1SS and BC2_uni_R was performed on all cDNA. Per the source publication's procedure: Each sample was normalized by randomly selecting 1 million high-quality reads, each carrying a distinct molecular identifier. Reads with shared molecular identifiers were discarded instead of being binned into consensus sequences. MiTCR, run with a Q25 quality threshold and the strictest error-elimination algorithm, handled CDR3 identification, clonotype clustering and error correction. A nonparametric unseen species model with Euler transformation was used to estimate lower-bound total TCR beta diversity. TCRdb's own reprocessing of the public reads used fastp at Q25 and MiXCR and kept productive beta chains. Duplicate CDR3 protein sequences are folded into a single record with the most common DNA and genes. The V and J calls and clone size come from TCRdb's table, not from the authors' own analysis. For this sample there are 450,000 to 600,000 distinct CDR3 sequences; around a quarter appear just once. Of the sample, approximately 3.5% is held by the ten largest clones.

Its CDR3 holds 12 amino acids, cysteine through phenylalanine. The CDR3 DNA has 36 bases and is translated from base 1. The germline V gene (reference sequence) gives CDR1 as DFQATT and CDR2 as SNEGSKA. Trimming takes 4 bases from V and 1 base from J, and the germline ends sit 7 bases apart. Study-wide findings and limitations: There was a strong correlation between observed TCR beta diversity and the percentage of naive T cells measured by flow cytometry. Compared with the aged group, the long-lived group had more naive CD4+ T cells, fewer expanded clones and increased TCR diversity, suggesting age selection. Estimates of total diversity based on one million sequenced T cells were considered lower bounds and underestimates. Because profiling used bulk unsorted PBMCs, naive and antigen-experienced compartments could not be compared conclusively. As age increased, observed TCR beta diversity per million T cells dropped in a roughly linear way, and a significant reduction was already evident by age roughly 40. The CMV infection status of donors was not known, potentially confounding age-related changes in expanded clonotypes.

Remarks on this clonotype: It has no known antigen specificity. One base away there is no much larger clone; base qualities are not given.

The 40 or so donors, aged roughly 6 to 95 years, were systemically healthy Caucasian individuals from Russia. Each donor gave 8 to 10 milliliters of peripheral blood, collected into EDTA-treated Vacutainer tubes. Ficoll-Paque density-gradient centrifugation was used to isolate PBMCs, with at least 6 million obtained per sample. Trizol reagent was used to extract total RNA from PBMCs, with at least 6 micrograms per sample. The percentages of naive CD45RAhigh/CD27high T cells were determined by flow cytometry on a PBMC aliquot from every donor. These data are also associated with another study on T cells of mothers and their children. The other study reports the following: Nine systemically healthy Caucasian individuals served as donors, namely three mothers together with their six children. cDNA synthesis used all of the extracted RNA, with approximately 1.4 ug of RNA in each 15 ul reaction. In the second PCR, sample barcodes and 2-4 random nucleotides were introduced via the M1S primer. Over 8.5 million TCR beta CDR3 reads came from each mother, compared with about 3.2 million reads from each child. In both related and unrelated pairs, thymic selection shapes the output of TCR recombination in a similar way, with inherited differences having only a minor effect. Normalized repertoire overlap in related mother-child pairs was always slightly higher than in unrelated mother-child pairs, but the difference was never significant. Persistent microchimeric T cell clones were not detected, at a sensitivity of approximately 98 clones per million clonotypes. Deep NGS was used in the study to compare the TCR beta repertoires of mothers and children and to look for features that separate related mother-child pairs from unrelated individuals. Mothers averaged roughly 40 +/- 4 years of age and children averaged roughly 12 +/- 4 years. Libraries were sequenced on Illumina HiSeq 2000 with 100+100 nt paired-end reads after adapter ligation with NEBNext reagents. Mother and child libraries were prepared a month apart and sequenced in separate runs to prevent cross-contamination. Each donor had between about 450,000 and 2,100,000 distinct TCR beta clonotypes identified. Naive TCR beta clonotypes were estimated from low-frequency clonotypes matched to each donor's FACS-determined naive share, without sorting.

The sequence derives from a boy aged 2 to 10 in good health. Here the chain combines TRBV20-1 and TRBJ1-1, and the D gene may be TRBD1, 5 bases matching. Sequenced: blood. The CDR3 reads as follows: CSAIGQNTEAFF. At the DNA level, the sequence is TGCAGTGCTATCGGACAGAACACTGAAGCTTTCTTT.